This TCR beta chain was sequenced during a study of shared clonotypes between healthy human individuals. Study results and caveats: Clonotypes shared by all four donors outscored non-shared clonotypes in generation probability.

Splitting of CD4+ cells produced CD45RA+ naive and CD45RA-negative memory subsets. V dropped 2 bases and J dropped 11 bases, with 13 bases sitting between them. Germline V gene lookup returns CDR1 MDHEN and CDR2 SYDVKM. CDR3 size: 13 residues. Turning to this clone: What it binds is unknown.

Evenly divided among several immunoSEQ plates was the genomic DNA of each subset. Libraries were prepared by immunoSEQ multiplex PCR; TCRdb keeps only in-frame clonotypes and omits some of them. Here the sample spans around 2.1 million clones, almost 96% being singletons. The chain employs TRBV28 and TRBJ1-5; no clear D. The sequence was obtained from a man younger than 35 in good health. The sequenced sample was naive CD4+ T cells sorted from blood. Subset described: CD45RA+ positively selected. CDR3 DNA: TGTGCCAGCAGTTTACCAGGACTCCAGACCCAGCATTTT. This translates into CASSLPGLQTQHF.